The 26 T cell receptor beta chains below all came from one sample that was sequenced in a study of blood T cells in healthy people across ages. The use of a sample-barcoded 5' primer and a J-beta primer mix characterized a second PCR of roughly 7 to 11 cycles. In TCRdb, the 5' RACE reads were re-called with MiXCR into one record per CDR3 protein. The sample records roughly 2 million distinct CDR3 sequences, 49% being singletons. Sequenced material: blood. Source of these receptors: a woman aged 40 to 55 in good health.

This sequence joins TRBV5-1 and TRBJ2-6, with D tentatively TRBD1 (5 bases). Germline V gene data show CDR1 as SGHRS and CDR2 as YFSETQ. The CDR3 spans 15 residues. V lost 4 bases, J lost 2 bases, and 10 bases lay in between. The DNA for the CDR3 is TGCGCCAGCAGCCCAGGGAATGCTGGGGCCAACGTCCTGACTTTC. Its protein is CASSPGNAGANVLTF.

The chain links TRBV18 to TRBJ2-2, with 7 bases aligning to TRBD1. CDR1 is KGHSH and CDR2 is LQKENI in the germline V gene. The CDR3 extends over 18 amino acids. V lost 1 base to trimming and J lost 0 bases; unmatched junction nucleotides: 8. The CDR3 bases are TGTGCCAGCTCACCACGTTCGGGCAGGGGGTCGAACACCGGGGAGCTGTTTTTT. It translates to CASSPRSGRGSNTGELFF.

This clonotype was seen more than once but under ten times. The V call is TRBV6-7, the J call TRBJ1-1, with D hard to call. TRBV6-7 is marked as an open reading frame, function uncertain. This CDR3 region has 13 residues. CDR3 amino acids: CGVGSCLNTEAFF. The CDR3 coding sequence is TGTGGTGTAGGATCTTGCTTGAACACTGAAGCTTTCTTT.

This clonotype was observed many times. The genes are TRBV29-1 and TRBJ2-7; the D is unclear. Germline V gene lookup returns CDR1 SQVTM and CDR2 ANQGSEA. Trimming shortened V by 7 bases and J by 3 bases, and 13 bases separated the two germline ends. The CDR3 length is 12 residues. CDR3 amino acids: CSGRTLGYEQYF. DNA of the CDR3: TGCAGCGGACGGACCCTAGGCTACGAGCAGTACTTC.

The rearrangement uses TRBV4-3 and TRBJ1-4, with 9 nucleotides matching TRBD1. The CDR3 totals 17 residues. The V gene's germline CDR1 is LGHNA and CDR2 YSLEER. The V and J ends lost 1 base and 5 bases, in that order; junction bases with no gene match: 8. Written as DNA, the CDR3 is TGCGCCAGCAGCCAAGGACAGGGGGAGCCCTTCAATGAAAAACTGTTTTTT. Protein: CASSQGQGEPFNEKLFF.

The chain links TRBV6-2 or TRBV6-3 to TRBJ2-4; D call uncertain. V lost 5 bases and J 2 bases, leaving 10 bases between the germline ends. The CDR3 consists of 14 residues. Germline assignment: CDR1 MNHEY and CDR2 SVGEGT. CDR3 protein: CASSPRVTKNIQYF. DNA of the CDR3: TGTGCCAGCAGTCCAAGGGTTACCAAAAACATTCAGTACTTC.

The chain couples TRBV20-1 to TRBJ2-7; 7 nucleotides line up with TRBD1. This CDR3 region has 15 residues. CDR1 and CDR2 (germline): DFQATT, SNEGSKA (reference sequence). After removal of 4 bases from V and 4 bases from J, the junction contained 13 bases not matched to a gene. The CDR3, as DNA: TGCAGTGCTACCCGGGACAGCTCCGCGAGTTACGAGCAGTACTTC. Translation gives CSATRDSSASYEQYF.

This clonotype was detected only a few times. The chain recombines TRBV7-2 with TRBJ2-1; a possible D gene is TRBD1 (6 bases). The germline V gene has CDR1 SGHTA and CDR2 FQGNSA. V lost 2 bases to trimming and J lost 0 bases, with 14 bases between them. This CDR3 spans 17 amino acids. DNA for the CDR3: TGTGCCAGCAGCTTAATCGCCCAGGGGAGCTCCTACAATGAGCAGTTCTTC. Amino acids: CASSLIAQGSSYNEQFF.

In the case of this clonotype: At one end, the junction sequence differs from germline, possibly due to a read error. Here the CDR3 reads CASSASPGTGGSERFF. CDR3 nucleotides: TGTGCCAGCAGCGCCTCACCTGGGACAGGGGGCAGTGAGCGGTTCTTC. The chain is built from TRBV7-9 and TRBJ2-1, with 12 bases matching TRBD1. Germline CDR1 SEHNR, CDR2 FQNEAQ (reference sequence). The CDR3 totals 16 residues.

This clonotype was seen a few times. This chain links TRBV20-1 with TRBJ1-1; no clear D. This CDR3 has 13 residues. The germline CDR1 and CDR2 sequences are DFQATT and SNEGSKA (reference sequence). V lost 3 bases and J lost 6, with 14 bases in between. The chain's CDR3 is CSARPSQNPEAFF. As DNA, the CDR3 is TGCAGTGCTAGGCCGTCTCAAAACCCTGAAGCTTTCTTT.

This rearrangement joins TRBV4-2 to TRBJ1-2; D is undetermined. Germline V gene data show CDR1 as LGHNA and CDR2 as YNFKEQ. The CDR3 length is 14 residues. V was shortened by 4 bases and J by 4 bases, with 13 bases between the two germline ends. The CDR3 protein is CASSREDLAYGYTF. CDR3 nucleotide sequence: TGTGCCAGCAGCCGAGAAGACCTGGCCTATGGCTACACCTTC.

This clonotype was observed a few times. The chain joins TRBV5-6 to TRBJ1-2; D gene unclear. Germline V gene data show CDR1 as SGHDT and CDR2 as YYEEEE. Trimming shortened V by 5 bases and J by 5 bases, and 16 bases separated the two germline ends. The CDR3 covers 14 residues. CDR3 amino acids: CASRVNVGWYGYTF. CDR3 DNA sequence: TGTGCCAGCAGAGTAAATGTGGGATGGTATGGCTACACCTTC.

This rearrangement joins TRBV4-1 to TRBJ2-7, with D possibly TRBD1 on 6 matching bases. This CDR3 contains 13 residues. The V end lost 2 bases, the J end lost 6 bases, and 11 bases lay between the germline ends. Per the germline V gene, CDR1 is MGHRA and CDR2 is YSYEKL. The DNA for the CDR3 is TGCGCCAGCAGCCAACTGACAGGATCCGAGCAGTACTTC. It encodes CASSQLTGSEQYF.

This clonotype was seen more than once but under ten times. The chain uses TRBV27 and TRBJ2-6, with 9 bases that match TRBD2. CDR3 size: 17 residues. Germline V gene sequence: CDR1 MNHEY, CDR2 SMNVEV (reference sequence). V lost 5 bases to trimming and J lost 0 bases; unmatched junction nucleotides: 5. For the CDR3, the DNA is TGTGCCAGCAGTCGGAGCGGGGGGACCTCTGGGGCCAACGTCCTGACTTTC. Its protein product is CASSRSGGTSGANVLTF.

In this sample, this clonotype turned up once. The DNA of the CDR3 is TGTGCCAGCAGGGGGCAGGGACAGAACACTGAAGCTTTCTTT. Protein sequence: CASRGQGQNTEAFF. The chain employs TRBV7-9 and TRBJ1-1; D is perhaps TRBD1 (6 bases). The CDR3 sequence is 14 residues long. V dropped 6 bases and J dropped 1 base, with 12 bases sitting between them. The germline gives CDR1 SEHNR, CDR2 FQNEAQ (reference sequence).

The chain carries TRBV5-6 and TRBJ2-3; 8 nucleotides match TRBD2. Germline lookup yields CDR1 SGHDT and CDR2 YYEEEE. The J segment lost 10 bases and the V segment lost 2 bases, leaving 9 bases of the junction unmatched. This CDR3 is 14 amino acids long. CDR3 nucleotides: TGTGCCAGCAGCTTAGCGGGGGCCGCCGAGCCGCAGTATTTT. It is translated as CASSLAGAAEPQYF. Variable domain in full (rest from reference TRBV5-6 and TRBJ2-3): DAGVTQSPTHLIKTRGQQVTLRCSPKSGHDTVSWYQQALGQGPQFIFQYYEEEERQRGNFPDRFSGHQFPNYSSELNVNALLLGDSALYLCASSLAGAAEPQYFGPGTRLTVL.

J is TRBJ1-2 and V is TRBV20-1; no clear D gene. V was trimmed by 0 bases and J by 12 bases, leaving 5 bases between them. Germline V lookup: CDR1 DFQATT, CDR2 SNEGSKA (reference sequence). CDR3 length equals 9 residues. CDR3 protein: CSARDLDTF. The CDR3 DNA is TGCAGTGCTAGAGATCTTGACACCTTC.

Points on this clonotype: The junction differs from germline at one of its ends, possibly a read error. This chain joins TRBV18 and TRBJ2-1; D gene unclear. The J call may be incorrect, as the DNA end agrees better with TRBJ2-7. This CDR3 spans 13 amino acids. CDR1 is KGHSH and CDR2 is LQKENI in the germline V gene. The CDR3 is CPSSPLPSYEQYF. The DNA for the CDR3 is TGTCCCAGCTCACCACTTCCCTCCTACGAGCAGTACTTC.

The genes are TRBV21-1 and TRBJ2-2; TRBD1, as called in the table, went unchecked against the DNA. TRBV21-1 is shown as a pseudogene. This CDR3 region has 16 residues. The DNA for the CDR3 is TGTGCCAGCGGGTACACCGGGACAAATAACACCGGGGAGCTGTTTTTT. It codes for CASGYTGTNNTGELFF.

The CDR3 nucleotides are TGTGCCAGCAGCGTAGGGATAGGACAGGGAATATACAATGAGCAGTTCTTC. It specifies CASSVGIGQGIYNEQFF. The chain couples TRBV9 to TRBJ2-1; TRBD1 aligns across 8 bases. CDR3 length: 17 amino acids. V gave up 0 bases and J gave up 4 bases; unmatched junction bases: 9. CDR1 and CDR2 (germline): SGDLS, YYNGEE.

V and J are TRBV20-1 and TRBJ1-5, with D possibly TRBD1 on 5 matching bases. The V gene's germline CDR1 is DFQATT and CDR2 SNEGSKA (reference sequence). V dropped 0 bases and J dropped 12 bases, with 12 bases sitting between them. The CDR3 totals 12 residues. CDR3 sequence reads: CSARDQVGVQHF. The CDR3, as DNA: TGCAGTGCTAGAGATCAGGTAGGGGTCCAGCATTTT.

The V gene is TRBV6-5, the J gene TRBJ2-7, with D possibly matching TRBD2 (6 bases). The CDR3 contains 13 residues. Between the trimmed V and J ends, which lost 6 bases and 1 base, there was a span of 10 bases. Germline V gene data show CDR1 as MNHEY and CDR2 as SVGAGI. The CDR3 region has the DNA TGTGCCAGCAGACGCGGGGTTTCCTACGAGCAGTACTTC. It encodes CASRRGVSYEQYF.

The V call is TRBV5-4, the J call TRBJ2-7, with D unclear. Germline V gives CDR1 SGHNT, CDR2 YYREEE (reference sequence). There are 13 residues in the CDR3. V was cut by 10 bases and J by 0 bases, with 14 bases left in between. CDR3 in DNA: TGTGCCGGATCGATGGGGTCCTCCTACGAGCAGTACTTC. It translates to CAGSMGSSYEQYF.

This chain uses TRBV14 with TRBJ2-5; D unclear. Germline CDR1 is SGHDN and CDR2 is FVKESK. The CDR3 has 17 residues. With 0 bases removed from V and 7 bases from J, the gap between germline ends came to 21 bases. The CDR3: CASSQDLRRGITGTQYF. The CDR3 DNA reads TGTGCCAGCAGCCAAGATCTGAGGAGAGGAATTACGGGGACCCAGTACTTC.

This clonotype has a handful of counts. The rearrangement uses TRBV5-6 and TRBJ2-1; D not certain. The ends were cut back, 2 bases at V and 4 bases at J, with 10 bases in the middle. Germline loops: CDR1 SGHDT, CDR2 YYEEEE. The CDR3 covers 14 residues. The DNA of the CDR3 is TGTGCCAGCAGCTTTCCGGACGGATACAATGAGCAGTTCTTC. Amino acids: CASSFPDGYNEQFF.

This chain uses TRBV6-1 with TRBJ2-5; D remains ambiguous. Trimming cost V 8 bases and J 5 bases, with 21 bases left between them. This CDR3 comprises 15 residues. Per germline, CDR1 MNHNS and CDR2 SASEGT. The CDR3 region has the DNA TGTGCCAGCCGCCCAAGAGATCGGATCGGTGAGACCCAGTACTTC. Translated, it gives CASRPRDRIGETQYF.